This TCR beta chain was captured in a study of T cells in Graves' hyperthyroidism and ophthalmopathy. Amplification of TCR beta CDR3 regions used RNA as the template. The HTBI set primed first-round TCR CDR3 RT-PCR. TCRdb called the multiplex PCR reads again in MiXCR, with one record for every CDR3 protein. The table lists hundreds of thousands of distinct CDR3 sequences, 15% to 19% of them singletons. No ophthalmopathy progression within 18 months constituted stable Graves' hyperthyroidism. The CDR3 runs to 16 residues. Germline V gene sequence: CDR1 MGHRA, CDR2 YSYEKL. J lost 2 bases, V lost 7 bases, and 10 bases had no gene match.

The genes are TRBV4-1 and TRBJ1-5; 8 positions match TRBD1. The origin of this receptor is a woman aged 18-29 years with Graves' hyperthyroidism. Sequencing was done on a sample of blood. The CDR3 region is CASTREAGGGNQPQHF. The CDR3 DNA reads TGCGCCAGCACCCGGGAGGCAGGGGGCGGCAATCAGCCCCAGCATTTT.